Below, 5 T cell receptor beta chains from the same sample are listed, as sequenced in a study of follicular helper T cells after annual influenza vaccination. Using immunoSEQ multiplex PCR, the repertoire was profiled, and TCRdb retains in-frame clones only, with some absent. The data hold 7,000 or so clones, with over 75% observed a single time. As to time point: 2015-2016 season, 7 days after influenza vaccination. Sample: CXCR5- memory CD4+ T cells sorted from blood, taken 7 days after influenza vaccination. These receptors were taken from an adult who received the influenza vaccine.

The genes are TRBV7-3 and TRBJ2-7; 7 bases fit TRBD2. This CDR3 has 14 amino acids. The germline V gene has CDR1 SGHTA and CDR2 FQGTGA. The ends lost 5 bases at V and 6 bases at J; junction bases unmatched: 10. Written as DNA, the CDR3 is TGTGCCAGCAGCGTCCGGGAGGATCAGTCCGAGCAGTACTTC. It codes for CASSVREDQSEQYF.

This chain connects TRBV29-1 to TRBJ2-5; D gene ambiguous. This CDR3 contains 12 residues. Trimming left V 5 bases short and J 5 bases short, with 12 bases between. Germline V gives CDR1 SQVTM, CDR2 ANQGSEA. The CDR3 sequence: CSVQTSGETQYF. The CDR3 region has the DNA TGCAGCGTTCAAACAAGTGGGGAGACCCAGTACTTC.

The chain joins TRBV6-5 to TRBJ2-3, with 7 nucleotides matching TRBD2. The CDR3 length is 14 residues. The V segment lost 6 bases and the J segment 4 bases; nucleotides outside the gene matches: 7. Germline V gene sequence: CDR1 MNHEY, CDR2 SVGAGI. This chain's CDR3 is CASSLGLDADTQYF. Written as DNA, the CDR3 is TGTGCCAGCAGCCTAGGACTAGATGCAGATACGCAGTATTTT.

The chain recombines TRBV5-8 with TRBJ1-3; no clear D gene. The germline V gene has CDR1 SGHTS and CDR2 YDEGEE. The CDR3 spans 18 residues. With 4 bases removed from V and 0 bases from J, the gap between germline ends came to 20 bases. The CDR3 DNA is TGTGCCAGCAGCCCCGTACGTAGCCGGACCACCTCTGGAAACACCATATATTTT. This sequence encodes CASSPVRSRTTSGNTIYF.

The V gene is TRBV4-3, the J gene TRBJ1-4; 12 bases agree with TRBD1. V lost 2 bases and J lost 7; bases outside the gene matches: 11. Germline CDR1 reads LGHNA; CDR2 reads YSLEER. This CDR3 spans 18 amino acids. CDR3 DNA sequence: TGCGCCAGCAGCCAAAGACCGGGACAGGGGGCGGGAGGTGAAAAACTGTTTTTT. Translated, it gives CASSQRPGQGAGGEKLFF.